This T cell receptor (beta chain) was recovered during a study of blood T cell repertoires in COVID-19. Study-wide background: The United States, Italy and Spain were the sources of the acute and convalescent COVID-19 samples. PBMCs, B-cell-depleted T cells, or T cells were the source of the cDNA or gDNA that made up the material.

Generated by immunoSEQ multiplex PCR, the TCRdb table keeps only in-frame clones and is missing some. The table records about 240,000 clones, about 89% of them present only once. Participants, 18 to 89 years old, spanned under 30 US areas. Recovered participants had two consecutive negative NP/OP PCR tests, healthcare professional clearance, or symptom resolution. This TCR was sampled from a man in his forties who had recovered from COVID-19. What was sequenced was PBMCs or T cells enriched from blood (not recorded which).

Here the CDR3 reads CASSEHSLLAKNIQYF. The CDR3, as DNA: TGTGCCAGCAGTGAACACAGTTTGCTAGCCAAAAACATTCAGTACTTC. J is TRBJ2-4 and V is TRBV2, with no clear D. The CDR3 sequence is 16 residues long. CDR1 SNHLY and CDR2 FYNNEI come from the germline V gene. V was shortened by 2 bases and J by 0 bases, with 11 bases between the two germline ends.